This TCR beta chain was identified in a study of response to subunit inactivated influenza vaccine. This clonotype was detected once. The antigen is undetermined. One entry per CDR3 protein, called by TCRdb with MiXCR from the RT-PCR reads. The sample carries 500,000 or so distinct CDR3 sequences, 16% recorded once. V lost 5 bases to trimming and J lost 2 bases, with 13 bases between them. The CDR3 has 15 amino acids. Germline values: CDR1 MNHEY, CDR2 SVGEGT. Study-wide points: Authors proposed each seasonal influenza vaccination draws in few new T cells.

The specimen was CD4+ T cells sorted from PBMCs, collected about 23 months after vaccination. V is TRBV6-2 or TRBV6-3 and J is TRBJ1-5; D is perhaps TRBD1 (5 bases). The sequence derives from a man in his fifties or sixties who received an inactivated influenza vaccine. CDR3 in amino acids: CASSPDRERNQPQHF. As DNA, the CDR3 is TGTGCCAGCAGTCCCGACAGAGAGCGCAATCAGCCCCAGCATTTT.